This T cell receptor (beta chain) was identified during a study of neurological immune-mediated disorders. After removal of 5 bases from V and 5 bases from J, the junction contained 6 bases not matched to a gene. In germline, CDR1 is SGHTA, CDR2 FQGNSA. CDR3 length equals 13 residues. The study built unsorted libraries from 2 million PBMCs kept at -80 C. TCRdb passed the 5' RACE reads through MiXCR, listing each CDR3 protein once. The table records tens of thousands of distinct CDR3 sequences, 3.9% of them present only once. Ten or more counts support this clonotype. The chain links TRBV7-2 to TRBJ2-7, with 7 bases that match TRBD2. The sequence derives from a man aged 25-40 years with multiple sclerosis. Sequenced: PBMCs. CDR3 in DNA: TGTGCCAGCAGCCCCGTCGGGGGGAACGAGCAGTACTTC. This encodes CASSPVGGNEQYF.